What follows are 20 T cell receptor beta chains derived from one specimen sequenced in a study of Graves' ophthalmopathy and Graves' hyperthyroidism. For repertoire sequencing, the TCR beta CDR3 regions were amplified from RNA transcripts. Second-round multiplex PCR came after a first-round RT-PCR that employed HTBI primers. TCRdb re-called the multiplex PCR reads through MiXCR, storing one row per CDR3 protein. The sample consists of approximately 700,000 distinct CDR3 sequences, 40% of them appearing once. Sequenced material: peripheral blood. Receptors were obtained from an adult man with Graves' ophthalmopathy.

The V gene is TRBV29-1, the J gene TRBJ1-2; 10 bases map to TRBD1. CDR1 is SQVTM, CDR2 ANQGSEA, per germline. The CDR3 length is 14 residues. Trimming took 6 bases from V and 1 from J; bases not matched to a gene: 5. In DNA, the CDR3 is TGCAGCGTCATGGACAGGGGGTTTAACTATGGCTACACCTTC. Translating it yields CSVMDRGFNYGYTF.

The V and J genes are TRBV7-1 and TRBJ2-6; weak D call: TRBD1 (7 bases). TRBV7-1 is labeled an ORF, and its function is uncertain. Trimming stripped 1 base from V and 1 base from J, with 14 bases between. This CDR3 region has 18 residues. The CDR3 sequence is CASSSGRGLSSGANVLTF. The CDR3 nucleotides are TGTGCCAGCAGCTCAGGGAGGGGGCTTAGTTCTGGGGCCAACGTCCTGACTTTC.

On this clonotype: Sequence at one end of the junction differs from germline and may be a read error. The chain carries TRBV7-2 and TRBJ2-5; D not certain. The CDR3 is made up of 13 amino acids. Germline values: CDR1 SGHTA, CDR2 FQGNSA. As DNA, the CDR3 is TGCGCCAGCAGCCAATTTGAAGGGGAGACCCAGTACTTC. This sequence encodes CASSQFEGETQYF.

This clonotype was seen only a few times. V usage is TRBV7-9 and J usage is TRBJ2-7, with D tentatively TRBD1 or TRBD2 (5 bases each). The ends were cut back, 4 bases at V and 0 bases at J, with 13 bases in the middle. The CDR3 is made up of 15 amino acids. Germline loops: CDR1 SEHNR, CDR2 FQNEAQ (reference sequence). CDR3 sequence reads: CASSWGTESSYEQYF. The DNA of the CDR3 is TGTGCCAGCAGCTGGGGGACGGAGAGCTCCTACGAGCAGTACTTC.

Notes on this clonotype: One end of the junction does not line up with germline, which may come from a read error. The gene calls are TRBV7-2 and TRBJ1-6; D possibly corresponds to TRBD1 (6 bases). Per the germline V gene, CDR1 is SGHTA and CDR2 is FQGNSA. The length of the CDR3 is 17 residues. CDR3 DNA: TGTGCCAGCACCTTAAGGACAGCCAGCCACTATAATTCACCCCTCCACTTT. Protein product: CASTLRTASHYNSPLHF. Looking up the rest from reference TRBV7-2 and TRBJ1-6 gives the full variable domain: GAGVSQSPSNKVTEKGKDVELRCDPISGHTALYWYRQSLGQGLEFLIYFQGNSAPDKSGLPSDRFSAERTGGSVSTLTIQRTQQEDSAVYLCASTLRTASHYNSPLHFGNGTRLTVT.

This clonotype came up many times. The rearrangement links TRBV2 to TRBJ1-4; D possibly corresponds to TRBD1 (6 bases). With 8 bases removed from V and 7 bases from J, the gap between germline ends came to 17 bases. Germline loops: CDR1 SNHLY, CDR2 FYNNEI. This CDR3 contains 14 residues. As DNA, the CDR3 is TGTGCCAGCCTATTGACAGGCGGGAGTGAAAAACTGTTTTTT. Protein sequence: CASLLTGGSEKLFF.

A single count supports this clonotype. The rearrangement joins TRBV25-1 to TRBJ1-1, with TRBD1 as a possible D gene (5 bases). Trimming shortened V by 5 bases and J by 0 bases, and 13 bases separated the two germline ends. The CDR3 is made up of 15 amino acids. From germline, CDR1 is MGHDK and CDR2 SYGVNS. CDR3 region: CASSLEVRVNTEAFF. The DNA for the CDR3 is TGTGCCAGCAGTTTAGAAGTCAGGGTGAACACTGAAGCTTTCTTT.

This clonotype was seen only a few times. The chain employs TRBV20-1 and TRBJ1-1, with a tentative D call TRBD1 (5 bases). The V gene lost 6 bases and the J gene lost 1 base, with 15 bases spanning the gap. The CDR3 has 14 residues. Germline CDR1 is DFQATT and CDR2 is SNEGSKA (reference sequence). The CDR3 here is CSAEMGGTNTEAFF. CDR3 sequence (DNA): TGCAGTGCGGAGATGGGGGGGACGAACACTGAAGCTTTCTTT.

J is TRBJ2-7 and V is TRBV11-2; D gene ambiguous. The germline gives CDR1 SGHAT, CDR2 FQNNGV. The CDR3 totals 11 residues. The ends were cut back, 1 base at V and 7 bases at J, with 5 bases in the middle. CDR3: CASSLVVEQYF. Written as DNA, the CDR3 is TGTGCCAGCAGCTTAGTCGTGGAGCAGTACTTC.

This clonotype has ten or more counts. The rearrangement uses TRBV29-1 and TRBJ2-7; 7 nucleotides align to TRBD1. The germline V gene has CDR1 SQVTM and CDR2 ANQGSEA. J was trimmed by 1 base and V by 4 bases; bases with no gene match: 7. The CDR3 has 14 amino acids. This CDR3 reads CSVGGTGESYEQYF. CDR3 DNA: TGCAGCGTTGGGGGCACAGGGGAATCCTACGAGCAGTACTTC.

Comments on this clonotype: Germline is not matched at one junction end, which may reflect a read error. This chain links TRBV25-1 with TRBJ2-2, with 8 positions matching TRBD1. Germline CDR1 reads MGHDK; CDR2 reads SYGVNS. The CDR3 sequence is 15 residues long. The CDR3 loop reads CASSPGTGYTGELSF. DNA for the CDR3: TGTGCCAGCAGCCCCGGGACAGGATACACCGGGGAGCTGTCTTTT.

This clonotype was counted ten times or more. CDR3 amino acids: CASTTSDRGGGYTF. The CDR3 DNA is TGTGCCAGCACCACGTCGGACAGGGGAGGCGGCTACACCTTC. The V gene is TRBV12-3 or TRBV12-4, the J gene TRBJ1-2; 9 bases align to TRBD1. After removal of 7 bases from V and 8 bases from J, the junction contained 11 bases not matched to a gene. CDR3 size: 14 residues.

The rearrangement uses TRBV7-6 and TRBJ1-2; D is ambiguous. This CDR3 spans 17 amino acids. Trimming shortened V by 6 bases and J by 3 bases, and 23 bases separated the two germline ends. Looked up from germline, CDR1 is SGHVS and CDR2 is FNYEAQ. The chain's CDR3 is CASSYSVVGVDYYGYTF. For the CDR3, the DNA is TGTGCCAGCAGTTACTCCGTTGTCGGGGTCGACTACTATGGCTACACCTTC.

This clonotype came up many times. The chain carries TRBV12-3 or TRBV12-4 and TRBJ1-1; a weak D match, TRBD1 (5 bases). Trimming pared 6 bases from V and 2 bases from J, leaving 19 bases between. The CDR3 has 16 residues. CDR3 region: CASSFVSSTDNTEAFF. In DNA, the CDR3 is TGTGCCAGCAGCTTCGTGAGCTCGACAGACAACACTGAAGCTTTCTTT.

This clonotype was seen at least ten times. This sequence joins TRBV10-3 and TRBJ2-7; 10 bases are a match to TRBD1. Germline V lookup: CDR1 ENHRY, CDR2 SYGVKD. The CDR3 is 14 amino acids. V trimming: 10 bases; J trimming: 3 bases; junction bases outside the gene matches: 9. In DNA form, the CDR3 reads TGTGCCAGCAGACGGACAGGGGGGAACTACGAGCAGTACTTC. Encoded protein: CASRRTGGNYEQYF.

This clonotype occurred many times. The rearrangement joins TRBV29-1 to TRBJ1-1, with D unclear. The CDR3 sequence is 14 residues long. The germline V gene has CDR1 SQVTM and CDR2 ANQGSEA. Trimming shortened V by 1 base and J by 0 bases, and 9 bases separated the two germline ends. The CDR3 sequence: CSVEGLLLNTEAFF. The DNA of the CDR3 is TGCAGCGTTGAAGGGTTGCTACTGAACACTGAAGCTTTCTTT.

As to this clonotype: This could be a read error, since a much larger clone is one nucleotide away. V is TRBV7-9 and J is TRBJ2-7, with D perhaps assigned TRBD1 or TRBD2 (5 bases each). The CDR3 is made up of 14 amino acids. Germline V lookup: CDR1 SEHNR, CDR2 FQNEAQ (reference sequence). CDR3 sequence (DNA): TGTGCCGGCAGCTTAGGGGAGTACGCCTACGAGCAGTACTTC. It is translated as CAGSLGEYAYEQYF.

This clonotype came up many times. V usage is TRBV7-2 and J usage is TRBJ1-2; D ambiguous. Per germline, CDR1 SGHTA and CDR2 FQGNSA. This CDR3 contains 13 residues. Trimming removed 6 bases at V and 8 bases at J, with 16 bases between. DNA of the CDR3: TGTGCCAGCAGGCCCCCCCAGGATCAGGGCTACACCTTC. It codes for CASRPPQDQGYTF.

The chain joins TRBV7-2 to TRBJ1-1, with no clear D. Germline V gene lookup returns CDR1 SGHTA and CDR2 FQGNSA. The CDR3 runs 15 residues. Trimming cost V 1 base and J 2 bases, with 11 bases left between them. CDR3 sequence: CASSLVFGVNTEAFF. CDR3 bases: TGTGCCAGCAGCTTAGTTTTTGGGGTTAACACTGAAGCTTTCTTT.

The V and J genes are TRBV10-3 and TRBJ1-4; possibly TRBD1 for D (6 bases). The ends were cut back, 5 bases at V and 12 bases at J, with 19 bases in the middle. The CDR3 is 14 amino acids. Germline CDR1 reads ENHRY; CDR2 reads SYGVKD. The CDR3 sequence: CAISLGTYALELFF. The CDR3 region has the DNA TGTGCCATCAGTTTAGGGACATACGCTTTGGAACTGTTTTTT.